The rows below give T cell receptor beta chains drawn from one sample of a study of blood T cell repertoires in COVID-19. The protocol was immunoSEQ multiplex PCR, while the TCRdb copy is restricted to in-frame clones and leaves out a portion. Among some 240,000 clones listed, around 90% were seen once. Sequences were obtained from peripheral blood. All receptors derive from a woman between 65 and 79 years old with COVID-19, enrolled during active disease. CDR3s include the opening cysteine and the closing phenylalanine or tryptophan. A D gene is named only where the DNA matches it firmly. Only some rows state a clone size, as once, few, many or a class for expanded clones.

v_call: TRBV9; cdr3_length: 15; clone_size: NA; j_call: TRBJ2-7; d_call: TRBD2; cdr3_nt: TGTGCCAGCAGCGTAGCGCCTAGCGGGATTTACGAGCAGTACTTC; cdr3_aa: CASSVAPSGIYEQYF
v_call: TRBV19; cdr3_length: 15; clone_size: NA; j_call: TRBJ2-1; d_call: TRBD2; cdr3_nt: TGTGCCAGTAGCCAACTTGGACTAGCAGACAATGAGCAGTTCTTC; cdr3_aa: CASSQLGLADNEQFF
v_call: TRBV6-2/TRBV6-3; cdr3_length: 16; clone_size: NA; j_call: TRBJ2-7; d_call: TRBD1; cdr3_nt: TGTGCCAGCAGTTACCCTCTTTCAGGGGGCGCCTACGAGCAGTACTTC; cdr3_aa: CASSYPLSGGAYEQYF
v_call: TRBV4-3; cdr3_length: 15; clone_size: NA; j_call: TRBJ2-3; d_call: NA; cdr3_nt: TGCGCCAGCAGCCAAGTGGCAGGTTCCACAGATACGCAGTATTTT; cdr3_aa: CASSQVAGSTDTQYF
v_call: TRBV18; cdr3_length: 16; clone_size: NA; j_call: TRBJ1-3; d_call: NA; cdr3_nt: TGTGCCAGCTCACCAATACAGGGAACTAAGGGAAACACCATATATTTT; cdr3_aa: CASSPIQGTKGNTIYF
v_call: TRBV30; cdr3_length: 15; clone_size: few; j_call: TRBJ1-5; d_call: NA; cdr3_nt: TGTGCCTGGAGTGTTGGGAGTGGTTGGTATCAGCCCCAGCATTTT; cdr3_aa: CAWSVGSGWYQPQHF
v_call: TRBV7-2; cdr3_length: 14; clone_size: NA; j_call: TRBJ1-5; d_call: NA; cdr3_nt: TGTGCCAGCAGCTTAGACAGAATCAATCAGCCCCAGCATTTT; cdr3_aa: CASSLDRINQPQHF
v_call: TRBV28; cdr3_length: 15; clone_size: NA; j_call: TRBJ1-4; d_call: NA; cdr3_nt: TGTGCCAGCAGTCGCAGCGGATTAGCTAATGAAAAACTGTTTTTT; cdr3_aa: CASSRSGLANEKLFF
v_call: TRBV19; cdr3_length: 15; clone_size: NA; j_call: TRBJ2-1; d_call: TRBD2; cdr3_nt: TGTGCCAGTAGTTGGTCTCTAGCGGGCAACAATGAGCAGTTCTTC; cdr3_aa: CASSWSLAGNNEQFF
v_call: TRBV19; cdr3_length: 15; clone_size: NA; j_call: TRBJ1-2; d_call: TRBD1; cdr3_nt: TGTGCCAGTAACCCGACAGGGCCTGTTGTCTATGGCTACACCTTC; cdr3_aa: CASNPTGPVVYGYTF
v_call: TRBV19; cdr3_length: 14; clone_size: NA; j_call: TRBJ2-1; d_call: TRBD2; cdr3_nt: TGTGCCAGTAGTAAAATACTAGCGGGAGGCCCGGAGTTCTTC; cdr3_aa: CASSKILAGGPEFF
v_call: TRBV3-1/TRBV3-2; cdr3_length: 14; clone_size: NA; j_call: TRBJ1-2; d_call: NA; cdr3_nt: TGTGCCAGCAGTCCCAGGAATCCAAACTATGGCTACACCTTC; cdr3_aa: CASSPRNPNYGYTF
v_call: TRBV7-6; cdr3_length: 17; clone_size: NA; j_call: TRBJ2-5; d_call: TRBD2; cdr3_nt: TGTGCCAGCAGCTTAAGCCTAGCGGGAGTTCTGCGAGAGACCCAGTACTTC; cdr3_aa: CASSLSLAGVLRETQYF
v_call: TRBV10-3; cdr3_length: 15; clone_size: once; j_call: TRBJ2-2; d_call: TRBD2; cdr3_nt: TGTGCCAGCGGCGGACTAGCGTCGAACACCGGGGAGCTGTTTTTT; cdr3_aa: CASGGLASNTGELFF
v_call: TRBV24-1; cdr3_length: 16; clone_size: NA; j_call: TRBJ2-4; d_call: NA; cdr3_nt: TGTGCCACCAGTGATCCTGACAGTTCAGCCAAAAACATTCAGTACTTC; cdr3_aa: CATSDPDSSAKNIQYF